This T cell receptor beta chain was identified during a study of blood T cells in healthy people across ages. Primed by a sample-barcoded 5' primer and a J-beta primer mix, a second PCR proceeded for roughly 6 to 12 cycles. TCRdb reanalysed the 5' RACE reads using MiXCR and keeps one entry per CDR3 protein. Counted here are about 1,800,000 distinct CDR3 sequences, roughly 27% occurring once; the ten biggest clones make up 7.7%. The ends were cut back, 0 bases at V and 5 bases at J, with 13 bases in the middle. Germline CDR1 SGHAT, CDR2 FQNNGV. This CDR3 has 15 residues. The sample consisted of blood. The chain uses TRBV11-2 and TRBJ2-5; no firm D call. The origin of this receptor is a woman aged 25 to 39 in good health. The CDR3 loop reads CASSLELYGSETQYF. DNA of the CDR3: TGTGCCAGCAGCTTAGAGTTGTACGGTTCGGAGACCCAGTACTTC.